One and the same sample provided the 6 T cell receptor beta chains below, sequenced in a study of OX40 agonist ivuxolimab in advanced cancers. Some clones are missing from TCRdb's copy, which holds only in-frame ones; the method was immunoSEQ multiplex PCR. The repertoire includes approximately 72,000 clones, about 90% of them detected once, and approximately 0.92% sits in the top ten. The sequences come from CD4+ or CD8+ T cells sorted from blood, collected in a trial of the OX40 agonist ivuxolimab. The receptors shown here come from an adult with an advanced solid tumor such as melanoma, head and neck, liver or kidney cancer.

The chain is built from TRBV27 and TRBJ1-1; 7 nucleotides agree with TRBD1. Germline CDR1 MNHEY, CDR2 SMNVEV (reference sequence). The V and J ends lost 5 bases and 4 bases, in that order; junction bases with no gene match: 13. The CDR3 runs to 16 residues. CDR3 in amino acids: CASSGVGGKAVTEAFF. DNA of the CDR3: TGTGCCAGCAGTGGGGTAGGGGGCAAGGCAGTCACTGAAGCTTTCTTT.

The chain recombines TRBV2 with TRBJ1-2; D unresolved. The V end was cut by 1 base, the J end by 0 bases, with 3 bases between. This CDR3 region has 13 residues. Germline lookup yields CDR1 SNHLY and CDR2 FYNNEI. CDR3 nucleotide sequence: TGTGCCAGCAGTGAAGACGCTAACTATGGCTACACCTTC. It is translated as CASSEDANYGYTF.

This sequence joins TRBV6-6 and TRBJ2-2; the D call may be TRBD1 or TRBD2 (5 bases each). The CDR3 is made up of 14 amino acids. The germline V gene has CDR1 MNHNY and CDR2 SVGAGI (reference sequence). V lost 8 bases and J 2 bases, leaving 12 bases between the germline ends. The CDR3 region is CASQHGTNTGELFF. CDR3 nucleotide sequence: TGTGCCAGCCAGCACGGGACCAACACCGGGGAGCTGTTTTTT.

The chain carries TRBV5-1 and TRBJ1-1, with 8 nucleotides matching TRBD1. This CDR3 has 13 amino acids. The V segment lost 7 bases and the J segment 6 bases; nucleotides outside the gene matches: 8. Per the germline V gene, CDR1 is SGHRS and CDR2 is YFSETQ. The CDR3 spells CASAKQGAAEAFF. The CDR3 bases are TGCGCCAGCGCCAAGCAGGGGGCTGCTGAAGCTTTCTTT.

The genes are TRBV27 and TRBJ1-4; 7 bases fit TRBD1. Germline V gene sequence: CDR1 MNHEY, CDR2 SMNVEV (reference sequence). The CDR3 spans 17 residues. Unmatched junction bases numbered 12, after V lost 6 bases and J lost 2 bases. This chain's CDR3 is CASRQGDSQGTNEKLFF. CDR3 in DNA: TGTGCCAGCAGACAAGGGGACAGCCAGGGGACTAATGAAAAACTGTTTTTT.

The V gene is TRBV7-9, the J gene TRBJ1-5; D perhaps matches TRBD1 (5 bases). Trimming pared 1 base from V and 2 bases from J, leaving 18 bases between. The CDR3 loop spans 18 amino acids. Germline CDR1 SEHNR, CDR2 FQNEAQ (reference sequence). For the CDR3, the DNA is TGTGCCAGCAGCTTAGATACCTATGGGGGATATGGCAATCAGCCCCAGCATTTT. Protein: CASSLDTYGGYGNQPQHF.